This TCR beta chain was sequenced in a study of circulating and synovial CD4+ cells in juvenile arthritis. Study findings and constraints: T cell genome counts differed by at least an order of magnitude between CPL and CD4 samples. Circulating pathogenic-like lymphocytes shared a substantially higher fraction of CDR3 sequences with synovium than bulk blood. Deeper sequencing increased measured overlap with synovial clonotypes.

The CDR3 extends over 13 amino acids. Per the germline V gene, CDR1 is KGHSH and CDR2 is LQKENI. Trimming took 5 bases from V and 7 from J, leaving 12 bases between them. This clone appeared a few times. Its matching antigen is unknown. Sequencing was performed with immunoSEQ multiplex PCR; in TCRdb, only in-frame clones are kept and a portion is missing. The sample shows 15,000 to 20,000 clones, about 93% of them seen only once. The chain has TRBV18 and TRBJ1-5, with D perhaps TRBD1 (5 bases). Sequencing input: CD4+ T cells from blood. The TCR comes from a human donor with juvenile idiopathic arthritis. The DNA for the CDR3 is TGTGCCAGCTCATGGGGGGATCAACAGCCCCAGCATTTT. It specifies CASSWGDQQPQHF.